The 6 T cell receptor beta chains below were found in one sample sequenced in a study of regulatory T cells in long-lasting Graves disease. Noted time point: newly diagnosed GD, antithyroid drugs for less than 3 months. The authors made the TCR library using RNA they extracted from PBMCs. Both iRepertoire HTBI primers and Arm-PCR of CDR3 regions were used to build the TCR beta libraries. MiXCR was run by TCRdb on the multiplex PCR reads, yielding one entry per CDR3 protein. The sample has roughly 560,000 distinct CDR3 sequences, 9.5% to 15% seen once. These same records also appear under a second study, on T cells in Graves' hyperthyroidism and ophthalmopathy.

Sequenced here: peripheral blood mononuclear cells (PBMCs), sampled at new diagnosis, from a patient treated with antithyroid drugs. Receptors were obtained from a woman aged 30 to 39 with Graves disease.

The V gene is TRBV25-1, the J gene TRBJ2-1; tentative D call: TRBD1 (6 bases). Trimming took off 5 bases at V and 1 base at J, with 18 bases between the two ends. The CDR3 sequence is 17 residues long. Germline V gene data show CDR1 as MGHDK and CDR2 as SYGVNS. The CDR3 loop reads CASSHLKGTGSYNEQFF. The CDR3, as DNA: TGTGCCAGCAGTCATCTTAAGGGAACAGGGTCCTACAATGAGCAGTTCTTC.

This clonotype has more than one count but fewer than ten. The V gene is TRBV7-9, the J gene TRBJ1-3; tentative D call: TRBD1 (5 bases). The CDR3 sequence is 17 residues long. V was cut by 5 bases and J by 4 bases, with 21 bases left in between. Germline V gives CDR1 SEHNR, CDR2 FQNEAQ (reference sequence). CDR3 sequence (DNA): TGTGCCAGCAGCCCCAAGGGGCGGCCCTCCAGGGGAAACACCATATATTTT. It yields the protein CASSPKGRPSRGNTIYF.

This clonotype was observed many times. V gene TRBV2 combines with J gene TRBJ2-5; possible D gene TRBD1, 5 bases. Germline V gene lookup returns CDR1 SNHLY and CDR2 FYNNEI. CDR3 length: 13 residues. Trimming cost V 4 bases and J 5 bases, with 11 bases left between them. CDR3 amino acids: CASSGNRGETQYF. CDR3 coding DNA: TGTGCCAGCAGTGGTAATAGGGGCGAGACCCAGTACTTC.

The chain recombines TRBV2 with TRBJ2-2, with unresolved D. Between the trimmed V and J ends, which lost 4 bases and 2 bases, there was a span of 8 bases. CDR3 length: 14 amino acids. CDR1 is SNHLY and CDR2 is FYNNEI in the germline V gene. The CDR3 protein is CASSVDFNTGELFF. The CDR3 nucleotides read TGTGCCAGCAGTGTCGACTTTAACACCGGGGAGCTGTTTTTT.

This clonotype was counted ten times or more. CDR3 sequence (DNA): TGTGCCAGCAGCTCCCCCATTTTAACTAGCACAGATACGCAGTATTTT. Translation gives CASSSPILTSTDTQYF. The chain recombines TRBV7-8 with TRBJ2-3; D not resolved. V was trimmed by 4 bases and J by 0 bases, leaving 14 bases between them. Germline assignment: CDR1 SGHVS and CDR2 FQNEAQ. The CDR3 runs to 16 residues.

The V and J genes are TRBV19 and TRBJ2-3; D is uncertain. Germline V lookup: CDR1 LNHDA, CDR2 SQIVND (reference sequence). The CDR3 is 14 residues long. Trimming removed 6 bases from V and 2 bases from J, with 12 bases in between. The DNA for the CDR3 is TGTGCCAGTAGGATCGGACCCAACACAGATACGCAGTATTTT. Its protein is CASRIGPNTDTQYF.